Shown below are 7 T cell receptor beta chains from a single sample sequenced in a study of blood T cell repertoires in COVID-19. Produced via immunoSEQ multiplex PCR; TCRdb's table is partial and in-frame only. In the table there are roughly 160,000 clones, about 86% of which are singletons. Material: peripheral blood. The receptors originated from a man aged 50-59 years with active or convalescent COVID-19.

The V call is TRBV6-6, the J call TRBJ2-5; 10 bases agree with TRBD2. There are 16 residues in the CDR3. Germline V gene lookup returns CDR1 MNHNY and CDR2 SVGAGI (reference sequence). With 2 bases clipped from V and 6 bases from J, the junction kept 9 bases outside the gene matches. CDR3 coding DNA: TGTGCCAGCAGTTACGCTAGCGGGGGTCTTCTTAAGACCCAGTACTTC. It codes for CASSYASGGLLKTQYF.

The J gene is TRBJ1-4, the V gene TRBV14, with D tentatively TRBD1 (5 bases). The CDR3 spans 15 residues. V lost 5 bases and J 8 bases, leaving 18 bases between the germline ends. Germline V gene sequence: CDR1 SGHDN, CDR2 FVKESK. The CDR3 nucleotides are TGTGCCAGCAGCGTACTCAAAGGGAGGGACGAAAAACTGTTTTTT. Its translation: CASSVLKGRDEKLFF.

The V call is TRBV9, the J call TRBJ2-1; a possible D gene is TRBD2 (5 bases). Trimming took off 4 bases at V and 3 bases at J, with 11 bases between the two ends. This CDR3 comprises 14 residues. Germline CDR1 is SGDLS and CDR2 is YYNGEE. CDR3 nucleotides: TGTGCCAGCAGCTTAGGACTGGGCTACAATGAGCAGTTCTTC. It yields the protein CASSLGLGYNEQFF.

The chain couples TRBV3-1 (or the pseudogene TRBV3-2) to TRBJ2-1; possibly TRBD2 for D (6 bases). CDR3 size: 13 residues. Germline CDR1 reads LGHDT; CDR2 reads YNNKEL (reference sequence). V gave up 0 bases and J gave up 9 bases, with 9 bases separating them. CDR3 protein: CASSQDWRGEQFF. DNA for the CDR3: TGTGCCAGCAGCCAAGATTGGCGGGGTGAGCAGTTCTTC.

The CDR3 loop reads CASSSRPGMKETQYF. In DNA form, the CDR3 reads TGTGCCAGCAGTTCACGGCCAGGGATGAAAGAGACCCAGTACTTC. This chain joins TRBV7-6 and TRBJ2-5, with D possibly matching TRBD1 (5 bases). V was pared by 6 bases and J by 3 bases, with 17 bases between. CDR3 size: 15 residues. CDR1 and CDR2 from the germline V gene are SGHVS and FNYEAQ.

The rearrangement joins TRBV7-2 to TRBJ1-6; 8 bases agree with TRBD1. The CDR3 totals 15 residues. Looked up from germline, CDR1 is SGHTA and CDR2 is FQGNSA. J lost 9 bases, V lost 5 bases, and 9 bases had no gene match. The CDR3 nucleotides read TGTGCCAGCAGCGAAAGGACAGGGCTTGTTTCACCCCTCCACTTT. Its protein product is CASSERTGLVSPLHF.

The chain uses TRBV29-1 and TRBJ1-1; a possible D gene is TRBD1 (5 bases). The CDR3 runs to 12 residues. Germline V gene data show CDR1 as SQVTM and CDR2 as ANQGSEA. Trimming removed 4 bases from V and 6 bases from J, with 12 bases in between. The CDR3: CSVGFGGAEAFF. DNA for the CDR3: TGCAGCGTTGGATTCGGGGGGGCTGAAGCTTTCTTT.